This T cell receptor beta chain comes out of a study of blood T cell repertoires in COVID-19. Everyone who took part was roughly 18 to 89 years old, and they came from about two dozen US areas. Cohort assignment relied on participant-reported clinical history. Here immunoSEQ multiplex PCR was the method, and the copy in TCRdb shows in-frame clones only, minus some. The sample includes 200,000 to 250,000 clones, 90% of them seen just once. This TCR derives from a man aged 30 to 45 who had been exposed to COVID-19. Source material: PBMCs or T cells enriched from blood (not recorded which).

CDR3: CARGGATNEKLFF. The CDR3 DNA follows: TGTGCCAGAGGAGGGGCAACTAATGAAAAACTGTTTTTT. The chain recombines TRBV11-2 with TRBJ1-4, with D possibly TRBD1 on 5 matching bases. This CDR3 region has 13 residues. Looked up from germline, CDR1 is SGHAT and CDR2 is FQNNGV. V dropped 9 bases and J dropped 0 bases, with 8 bases sitting between them.